The rows below give T cell receptor beta chains drawn from one sample of a study of identical twins. TCRdb used MiXCR to reprocess the 5' RACE reads, holding one entry per CDR3 protein. Of about 920,000 distinct CDR3 sequences in the sample, roughly an eighth were seen once. These same data were also listed under a study on yellow fever vaccine responses in identical twins.

Material for sequencing was PBMCs. The origin of the receptors is a woman under 30 in good health. CDR3s include the opening cysteine and the closing phenylalanine or tryptophan. A D gene is named only where the DNA matches it firmly. Expanded clones are given a class, and other clones once, few, many or no size at all.

clone_size: many; v_call: TRBV7-3; d_call: TRBD2; j_call: TRBJ2-1; cdr3_aa: CASSRGSGNYNEQFF; cdr3_nt: TGCGCCAGCAGCCGGGGGAGCGGGAACTACAATGAGCAGTTCTTC
clone_size: many; v_call: TRBV6-2/TRBV6-3; d_call: .; j_call: TRBJ2-3; cdr3_aa: CASSYTPLTDTQYF; cdr3_nt: TGTGCCAGCAGTTATACACCCCTCACAGATACGCAGTATTTT
clone_size: .; v_call: TRBV2; d_call: TRBD1; j_call: TRBJ2-3; cdr3_aa: CASITLPGQGTDTQYF; cdr3_nt: TGTGCCAGCATTACTCTCCCGGGACAGGGAACAGATACGCAGTATTTT
clone_size: few; v_call: TRBV3-1; d_call: .; j_call: TRBJ2-5; cdr3_aa: CASSQAPTQGRETQYF; cdr3_nt: TGTGCCAGCAGCCAAGCCCCCACACAGGGGAGGGAGACCCAGTACTTC
clone_size: few; v_call: TRBV20-1; d_call: .; j_call: TRBJ2-7; cdr3_aa: CSAGQGISYEQYF; cdr3_nt: TGCAGTGCCGGTCAGGGAATCTCCTACGAGCAGTACTTC
clone_size: .; v_call: TRBV19; d_call: .; j_call: TRBJ2-5; cdr3_aa: CASSIGAETQYF; cdr3_nt: TGTGCCAGTAGTATAGGAGCAGAGACCCAGTACTTC
clone_size: .; v_call: TRBV20-1; d_call: TRBD2; j_call: TRBJ2-2; cdr3_aa: CSARVTAGVPGELFF; cdr3_nt: TGCAGTGCTAGAGTTACGGCGGGAGTCCCCGGGGAGCTGTTTTTT
clone_size: few; v_call: TRBV20-1; d_call: TRBD1; j_call: TRBJ1-6; cdr3_aa: CSGTGSDSPLHF; cdr3_nt: TGCAGTGGGACAGGGAGTGATTCACCCCTCCACTTT
clone_size: .; v_call: TRBV14; d_call: TRBD2; j_call: TRBJ2-2; cdr3_aa: CASSQEYRGGTSGNIRVTGELFF; cdr3_nt: TGTGCCAGCAGCCAAGAGTATCGGGGGGGGACTAGCGGGAATATTCGGGTCACCGGGGAGCTGTTTTTT
clone_size: .; v_call: TRBV7-9; d_call: .; j_call: TRBJ1-1; cdr3_aa: CASSPLGTGWSNTEAFF; cdr3_nt: TGTGCCAGCAGCCCATTGGGGACTGGTTGGAGTAACACTGAAGCTTTCTTT
clone_size: .; v_call: TRBV29-1; d_call: TRBD2; j_call: TRBJ2-1; cdr3_aa: CSHERGLAGGADEQFF; cdr3_nt: TGCAGCCACGAGCGGGGACTAGCGGGAGGGGCGGATGAGCAGTTCTTC
clone_size: .; v_call: TRBV7-6; d_call: .; j_call: TRBJ2-3; cdr3_aa: CASTLEVSGSQGDTQYF; cdr3_nt: TGTGCCAGCACCTTAGAGGTTAGCGGAAGTCAGGGGGATACGCAGTATTTT
clone_size: few; v_call: TRBV11-2; d_call: .; j_call: TRBJ2-3; cdr3_aa: CASSHAPRGGSDTQYF; cdr3_nt: TGTGCCAGCAGCCATGCTCCCCGGGGCGGTTCAGATACGCAGTATTTT
clone_size: once; v_call: TRBV11-2; d_call: .; j_call: TRBJ2-7; cdr3_aa: CASSLGAPGVSYEQYF; cdr3_nt: TGTGCCAGCAGCTTAGGGGCCCCGGGGGTATCTTACGAGCAGTACTTC
clone_size: .; v_call: TRBV29-1; d_call: .; j_call: TRBJ2-1; cdr3_aa: CSVEGVSVPYNEQFF; cdr3_nt: TGCAGCGTTGAAGGCGTTAGCGTGCCTTACAATGAGCAGTTCTTC
clone_size: .; v_call: TRBV28; d_call: TRBD1; j_call: TRBJ2-2; cdr3_aa: CASSFGQGGYTGELFF; cdr3_nt: TGTGCCAGCAGTTTCGGACAGGGGGGTTACACCGGGGAGCTGTTTTTT
clone_size: few; v_call: TRBV12-3/TRBV12-4; d_call: TRBD2; j_call: TRBJ2-3; cdr3_aa: CASSSSGSQDTQYF; cdr3_nt: TGTGCCAGCAGTTCCAGCGGGAGTCAAGATACGCAGTATTTT
clone_size: many; v_call: TRBV7-8; d_call: TRBD2; j_call: TRBJ2-7; cdr3_aa: CASSLGTSGSWQYF; cdr3_nt: TGTGCCAGCAGCTTAGGGACTAGCGGGAGTTGGCAGTACTTC
clone_size: .; v_call: TRBV5-6; d_call: TRBD2; j_call: TRBJ2-3; cdr3_aa: CASSPSGLDNTQYF; cdr3_nt: TGTGCCAGCAGCCCTAGCGGGCTAGACAATACGCAGTATTTT
clone_size: .; v_call: TRBV27; d_call: TRBD1; j_call: TRBJ2-5; cdr3_aa: CASTPGQGFRETQYF; cdr3_nt: TGTGCCAGCACCCCAGGACAGGGGTTTCGAGAGACCCAGTACTTC
clone_size: few; v_call: TRBV18; d_call: TRBD1; j_call: TRBJ2-5; cdr3_aa: CASSPGTDPYF; cdr3_nt: TGTGCCAGCTCACCAGGGACAGACCCTTACTTC
clone_size: .; v_call: TRBV7-9; d_call: TRBD1; j_call: TRBJ1-4; cdr3_aa: CASSLPAGGYEKLFF; cdr3_nt: TGTGCCAGCAGCCTACCAGCAGGGGGATATGAAAAACTGTTTTTT
clone_size: .; v_call: TRBV20-1; d_call: .; j_call: TRBJ2-3; cdr3_aa: CSARVLGGGDTQYF; cdr3_nt: TGCAGTGCTAGGGTTTTGGGAGGGGGAGATACGCAGTATTTT
clone_size: few; v_call: TRBV24-1; d_call: TRBD1; j_call: TRBJ2-7; cdr3_aa: CATSDGGQGHEQYF; cdr3_nt: TGTGCCACCAGTGATGGGGGACAGGGCCACGAGCAGTACTTC
clone_size: .; v_call: TRBV7-9; d_call: .; j_call: TRBJ1-4; cdr3_aa: CASSPAAGLTSGEKLFF; cdr3_nt: TGTGCCAGCAGCCCGGCGGCGGGCCTCACCTCGGGGGAAAAACTGTTTTTT
clone_size: .; v_call: TRBV6-5; d_call: .; j_call: TRBJ2-2; cdr3_aa: CASSYFRDTGELFF; cdr3_nt: TGTGCCAGCAGTTACTTCAGGGATACCGGGGAGCTGTTTTTT
clone_size: .; v_call: TRBV10-3; d_call: TRBD1; j_call: TRBJ2-7; cdr3_aa: CAISVRTGENEQYF; cdr3_nt: TGTGCCATCAGTGTACGGACAGGGGAGAACGAGCAGTACTTC
clone_size: .; v_call: TRBV14; d_call: TRBD2; j_call: TRBJ2-7; cdr3_aa: CASSQYSSGGGYEQYF; cdr3_nt: TGTGCCAGCAGCCAGTATTCCTCGGGAGGTGGCTACGAGCAGTACTTC
clone_size: many; v_call: TRBV10-3; d_call: .; j_call: TRBJ1-3; cdr3_aa: CAISDEGNTIYF; cdr3_nt: TGTGCCATCAGTGACGAGGGAAACACCATATATTTT
clone_size: few; v_call: TRBV24-1; d_call: .; j_call: TRBJ2-1; cdr3_aa: CATSDFAWDHEQFF; cdr3_nt: TGTGCCACCAGTGATTTTGCCTGGGACCATGAGCAGTTCTTC
clone_size: .; v_call: TRBV12-3/TRBV12-4; d_call: TRBD2; j_call: TRBJ2-2; cdr3_aa: CASSPGLAGRSGELFF; cdr3_nt: TGTGCCAGCAGTCCGGGACTAGCGGGAAGATCCGGGGAGCTGTTTTTT
clone_size: .; v_call: TRBV20-1; d_call: .; j_call: TRBJ2-7; cdr3_aa: CSARDLRPDSILGEQYF; cdr3_nt: TGCAGTGCTAGAGATCTCAGACCAGATTCAATATTGGGCGAGCAGTACTTC
clone_size: .; v_call: TRBV11-3; d_call: TRBD2; j_call: TRBJ2-1; cdr3_aa: CASSLDAGGWNEQFF; cdr3_nt: TGTGCCAGCAGCTTAGACGCGGGGGGATGGAATGAGCAGTTCTTC
clone_size: few; v_call: TRBV27; d_call: TRBD2; j_call: TRBJ2-1; cdr3_aa: CASTSQAGGLNEQFF; cdr3_nt: TGTGCCAGCACCTCTCAAGCGGGAGGGTTAAATGAGCAGTTCTTC
clone_size: .; v_call: TRBV24-1; d_call: .; j_call: TRBJ2-2; cdr3_aa: CATSGRPPNTGELFF; cdr3_nt: TGTGCCACCAGTGGGCGACCCCCGAACACCGGGGAGCTGTTTTTT
clone_size: .; v_call: TRBV3-1; d_call: .; j_call: TRBJ1-1; cdr3_aa: CASSQPISLKAFF; cdr3_nt: TGTGCCAGCAGCCAACCCATTAGTCTGAAAGCTTTCTTT
clone_size: .; v_call: TRBV19; d_call: .; j_call: TRBJ2-7; cdr3_aa: CASQYRRQLTYEQYF; cdr3_nt: TGTGCCAGTCAGTATCGTAGGCAGCTTACCTACGAGCAGTACTTC
clone_size: .; v_call: TRBV27; d_call: .; j_call: TRBJ2-2; cdr3_aa: CASTLQSLLNTGELFF; cdr3_nt: TGTGCCAGCACCCTGCAGTCCCTACTGAACACCGGGGAGCTGTTTTTT
clone_size: few; v_call: TRBV5-1; d_call: TRBD2; j_call: TRBJ2-7; cdr3_aa: CASSLGGLAGGLNSYEQYF; cdr3_nt: TGCGCCAGCAGCTTGGGGGGCCTAGCGGGAGGCCTAAACTCCTACGAGCAGTACTTC
clone_size: .; v_call: TRBV19; d_call: TRBD2; j_call: TRBJ2-3; cdr3_aa: CASTIGATSGRDTQYF; cdr3_nt: TGTGCCAGTACCATCGGGGCCACTAGCGGGCGGGATACGCAGTATTTT
clone_size: .; v_call: TRBV5-1; d_call: .; j_call: TRBJ1-2; cdr3_aa: CASSGGNYAYTF; cdr3_nt: TGCGCCAGCAGCGGCGGGAACTATGCCTACACCTTC
clone_size: many; v_call: TRBV7-8; d_call: TRBD2; j_call: TRBJ2-3; cdr3_aa: CASSLLAISSGRVLTDTQYF; cdr3_nt: TGTGCCAGCAGCTTGTTGGCTATTAGCAGCGGGAGGGTGCTCACAGATACGCAGTATTTT
clone_size: few; v_call: TRBV28; d_call: .; j_call: TRBJ1-2; cdr3_aa: CASSLALQGLYGYTF; cdr3_nt: TGTGCCAGCAGTTTAGCCCTACAAGGCCTCTATGGCTACACCTTC
clone_size: many; v_call: TRBV12-3/TRBV12-4; d_call: .; j_call: TRBJ2-7; cdr3_aa: CASSDPGVGYEQYF; cdr3_nt: TGTGCCAGCAGCGACCCAGGAGTTGGGTACGAGCAGTACTTC
clone_size: .; v_call: TRBV2; d_call: .; j_call: TRBJ1-1; cdr3_aa: CASGKQGMNTEAFF; cdr3_nt: TGTGCCAGCGGTAAACAGGGCATGAACACTGAAGCTTTCTTT
clone_size: .; v_call: TRBV27; d_call: TRBD1; j_call: TRBJ1-2; cdr3_aa: CASSGTGCGYTF; cdr3_nt: TGTGCCAGCAGCGGGACAGGGTGTGGCTACACCTTC